Listed below are T cell receptor beta chains from one sample, sequenced in a study of T-cell reconstitution after alpha-beta-depleted transplantation in children. TCRdb passed the PCR reads through MiXCR, listing each CDR3 protein once. The sample gives 300,000 to 400,000 distinct CDR3 sequences, about 17% of which show up once; roughly 40% is in the top ten. The sample here was PBMCs, mostly from graft donor cells, taken 360 days after TCRalphabeta/CD19-depleted stem cell transplant. The receptors shown here come from a male patient aged 2-15 years who had a stem cell transplant for acute lymphoblastic leukemia, so the T cells may come from the graft donor. Each CDR3 is given with its conserved first and last residue. Each record gives: V gene, CDR3 protein.

TRBV4-1 | CASSPSPGLGAYEQYF
TRBV5-6 | CASSPAGSYTGELFF
TRBV28 | CASSSLIEVGQVDLGNEQFF
TRBV20-1 | CSASKWGSGETQYF
TRBV19 | CASSMRGISTDTQYF
TRBV28 | CASSLLAGVSYEQYF
TRBV7-7 | CASSATSGNADTQYF
TRBV18 | CASSGRNSSGANVLTF
TRBV5-2 | CARGRGHRYEQYF
TRBV7-2 | CATGRDRGDTDTQYF
TRBV6-5 | CASSYPDSTDTQYF
TRBV5-1 | CASSFLAGGVNNEQFF
TRBV11-2 | CASSSETNDRDTSTDTQYF
TRBV5-1 | CASSLRDYRYNEQFF
TRBV5-1 | CASSLGSSGPGELFF
TRBV28 | CASSLGLAAWETQYF
TRBV7-2 | CASSLTSLAGYNEQFF
TRBV7-8 | CASSAYGVLNTEAFF
TRBV20-1 | CSARRLAAQYF
TRBV28 | CASSYAISNQPQHF
TRBV7-2 | CASSLENSNQPQHF
TRBV29-1 | CSASSSGGYNEQFF
TRBV28 | CASSLSSGSINEQFF
TRBV9 | CASSVAGETQYF
TRBV27 | CASATGPNNSPLHF
TRBV24-1 | CATSDLIAQGGTEAFF
TRBV6-5 | CASSYGPPRGGDTQYF
TRBV4-3 | CASSQGRFRDRTTDTQYF
TRBV10-2 | CASSESGQGAYEQYF
TRBV28 | CASSDDRGFRNQPQHF
TRBV29-1 | CSVATLAGGDTDTQYF
TRBV10-3 | CAISESTVEELFF
TRBV15 | CATSPRTVNTGELFF
TRBV4-1 | CASSQTRTGYYEQYF
TRBV4-2 | CASAARGTDTQYF
TRBV2 | CASTLRGLAGARTDTQYF
TRBV28 | CASATSQGGYTQYF
TRBV4-3 | CASSQSPVAQPQHF
TRBV18 | CASSPVGGSGSSNEQFF
TRBV9 | CASSVAARYRTDTQYF
TRBV6-4 | CASSREGDYSNTGELFF
TRBV12-3/TRBV12-4 | CASSPGYSGANVLTF
TRBV4-3 | CASSHVAGVVGELFF
TRBV9 | CASSPGTSGRLDTQYF
TRBV10-3 | CAISEGGLVEQYF
TRBV2 | CASSEETRSSGELFF
TRBV9 | CASSVGGAGARAYNEQFF
TRBV20-1 | CSASMGLGTIQETQYF
TRBV7-8 | CASSGRVLNQPQHF
TRBV10-3 | CAISESGDRGRIQYF
TRBV7-2 | CASSSSSGRFYEQFF
TRBV12-3/TRBV12-4 | CASRKGGTGAYEQYF
TRBV9 | CASSVQGSTDTQYF
TRBV4-3 | CASSPTGHYSEAFF
TRBV4-2 | CASSSGRGELFF